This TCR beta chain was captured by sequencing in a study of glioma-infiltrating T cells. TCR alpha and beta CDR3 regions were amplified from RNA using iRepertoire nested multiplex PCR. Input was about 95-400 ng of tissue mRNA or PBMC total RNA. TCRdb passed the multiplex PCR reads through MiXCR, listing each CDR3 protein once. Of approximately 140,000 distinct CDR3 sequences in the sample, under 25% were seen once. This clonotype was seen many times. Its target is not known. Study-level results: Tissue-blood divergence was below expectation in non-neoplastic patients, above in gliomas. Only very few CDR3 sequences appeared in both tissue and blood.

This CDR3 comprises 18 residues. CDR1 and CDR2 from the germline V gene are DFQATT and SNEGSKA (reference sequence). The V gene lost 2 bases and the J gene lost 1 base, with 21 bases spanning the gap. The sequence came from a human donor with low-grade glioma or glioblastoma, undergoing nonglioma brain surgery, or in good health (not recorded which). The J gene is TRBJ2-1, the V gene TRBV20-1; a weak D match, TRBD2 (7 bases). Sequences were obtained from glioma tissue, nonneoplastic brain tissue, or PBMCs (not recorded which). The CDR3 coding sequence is TGCAGTGCTAGATTTAGGATCCGGGGGGCCAAATCCTACAATGAGCAGTTCTTC. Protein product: CSARFRIRGAKSYNEQFF.